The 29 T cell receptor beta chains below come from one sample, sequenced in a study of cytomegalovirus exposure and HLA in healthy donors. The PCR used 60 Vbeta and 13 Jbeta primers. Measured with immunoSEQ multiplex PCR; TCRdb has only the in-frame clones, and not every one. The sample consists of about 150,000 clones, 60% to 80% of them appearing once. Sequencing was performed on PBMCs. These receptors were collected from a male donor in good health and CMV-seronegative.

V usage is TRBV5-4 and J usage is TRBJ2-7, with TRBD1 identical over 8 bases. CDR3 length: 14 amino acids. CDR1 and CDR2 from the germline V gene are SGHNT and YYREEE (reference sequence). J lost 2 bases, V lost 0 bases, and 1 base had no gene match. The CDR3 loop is CASSLGDRTYEQYF. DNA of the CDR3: TGTGCCAGCAGCTTGGGGGACAGGACCTACGAGCAGTACTTC.

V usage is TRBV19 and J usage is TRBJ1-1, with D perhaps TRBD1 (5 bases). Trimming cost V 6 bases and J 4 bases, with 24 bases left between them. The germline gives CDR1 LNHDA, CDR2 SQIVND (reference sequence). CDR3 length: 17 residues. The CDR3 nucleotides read TGTGCCAGTAGGCTTGACAGTACGGTGTCTTTGGCCACTGAAGCTTTCTTT. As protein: CASRLDSTVSLATEAFF.

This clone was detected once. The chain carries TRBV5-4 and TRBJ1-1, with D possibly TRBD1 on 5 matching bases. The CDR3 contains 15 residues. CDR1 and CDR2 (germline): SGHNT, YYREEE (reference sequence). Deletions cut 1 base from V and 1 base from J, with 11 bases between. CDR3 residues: CASSLNGGANTEAFF. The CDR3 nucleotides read TGTGCCAGCAGCTTGAACGGGGGTGCGAACACTGAAGCTTTCTTT.

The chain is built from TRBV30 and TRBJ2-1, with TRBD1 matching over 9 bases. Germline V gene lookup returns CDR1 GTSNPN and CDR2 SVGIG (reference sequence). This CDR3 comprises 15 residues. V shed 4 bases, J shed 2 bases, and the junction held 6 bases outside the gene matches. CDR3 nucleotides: TGTGCCTGGAACCCAACAGGGGGCGCCTACAATGAGCAGTTCTTC. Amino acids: CAWNPTGGAYNEQFF.

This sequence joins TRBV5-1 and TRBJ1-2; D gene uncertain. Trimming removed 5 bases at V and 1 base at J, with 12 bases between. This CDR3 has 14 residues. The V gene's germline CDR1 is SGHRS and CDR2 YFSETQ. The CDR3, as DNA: TGCGCCAGCAGTCTTGATGGCAATAACTATGGCTACACCTTC. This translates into CASSLDGNNYGYTF.

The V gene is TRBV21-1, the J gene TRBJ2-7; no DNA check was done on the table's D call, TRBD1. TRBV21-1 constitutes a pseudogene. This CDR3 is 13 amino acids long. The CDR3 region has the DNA TGTGCCAGCAGCAAAGAAGGCAGGGGTCAGCAGTACTTC. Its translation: CASSKEGRGQQYF.

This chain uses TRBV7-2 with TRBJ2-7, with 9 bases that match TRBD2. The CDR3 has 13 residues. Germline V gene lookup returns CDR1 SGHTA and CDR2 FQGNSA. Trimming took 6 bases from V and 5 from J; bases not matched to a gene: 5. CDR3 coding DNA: TGTGCCAGCAGATCGGGACTAGCCCACGAGCAGTACTTC. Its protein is CASRSGLAHEQYF.

The CDR3 is CSVKYRGTGELFF. The CDR3 bases are TGCAGCGTAAAATACAGGGGGACCGGGGAGCTGTTTTTT. V is TRBV29-1 and J is TRBJ2-2, with 8 bases lining up with TRBD1. V dropped 6 bases and J dropped 5; count of bases not matched to a gene: 5. Germline CDR1 reads SQVTM; CDR2 reads ANQGSEA. The CDR3 consists of 13 residues.

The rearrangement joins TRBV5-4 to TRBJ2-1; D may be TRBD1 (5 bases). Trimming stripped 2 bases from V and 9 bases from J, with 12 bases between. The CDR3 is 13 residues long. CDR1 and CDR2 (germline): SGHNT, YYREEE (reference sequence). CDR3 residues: CASSFTTGLEQFF. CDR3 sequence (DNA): TGTGCCAGCAGCTTCACAACAGGTCTTGAGCAGTTCTTC. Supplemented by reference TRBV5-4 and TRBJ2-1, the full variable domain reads ETGVTQSPTHLIKTRGQQVTLRCSSQSGHNTVSWYQQALGQGPQFIFQYYREEENGRGNFPPRFSGLQFPNYSSELNVNALELDDSALYLCASSFTTGLEQFFGPGTRLTVL.

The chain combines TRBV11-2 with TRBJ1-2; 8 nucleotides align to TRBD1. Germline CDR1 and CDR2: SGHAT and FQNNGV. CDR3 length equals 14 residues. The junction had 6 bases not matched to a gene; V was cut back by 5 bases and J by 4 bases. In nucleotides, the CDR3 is TGTGCCAGCAGCCCTCCGGACAGGGCCTATGGCTACACCTTC. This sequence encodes CASSPPDRAYGYTF. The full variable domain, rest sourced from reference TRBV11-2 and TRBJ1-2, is EAGVAQSPRYKIIEKRQSVAFWCNPISGHATLYWYQQILGQGPKLLIQFQNNGVVDDSQLPKDRFSAERLKGVDSTLKIQPAKLEDSAVYLCASSPPDRAYGYTFGSGTRLTVV.

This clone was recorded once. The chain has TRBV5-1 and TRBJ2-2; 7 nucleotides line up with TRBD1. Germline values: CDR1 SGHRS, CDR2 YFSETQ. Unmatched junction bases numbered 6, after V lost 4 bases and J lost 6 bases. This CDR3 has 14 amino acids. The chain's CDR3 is CASSHTGVAGELFF. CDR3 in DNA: TGCGCCAGCAGCCACACAGGGGTAGCCGGGGAGCTGTTTTTT.

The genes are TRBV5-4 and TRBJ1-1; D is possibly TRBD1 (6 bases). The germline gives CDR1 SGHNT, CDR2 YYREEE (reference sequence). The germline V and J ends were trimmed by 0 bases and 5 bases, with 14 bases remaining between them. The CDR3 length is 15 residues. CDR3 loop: CASSLDQGRRTEAFF. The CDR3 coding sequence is TGTGCCAGCAGCTTGGACCAGGGGCGGAGAACTGAAGCTTTCTTT.

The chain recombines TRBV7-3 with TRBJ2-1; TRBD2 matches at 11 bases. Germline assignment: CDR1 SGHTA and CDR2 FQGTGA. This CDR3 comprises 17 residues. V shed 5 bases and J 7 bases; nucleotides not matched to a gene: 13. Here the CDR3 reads CASSPGGTSGSGNEQFF. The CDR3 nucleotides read TGTGCCAGCAGCCCCGGAGGTACTAGCGGGAGTGGTAATGAGCAGTTCTTC.

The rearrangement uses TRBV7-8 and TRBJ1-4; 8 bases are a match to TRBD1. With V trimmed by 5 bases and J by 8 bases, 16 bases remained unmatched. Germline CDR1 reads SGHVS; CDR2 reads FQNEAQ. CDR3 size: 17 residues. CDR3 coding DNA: TGTGCCAGCAGCCCCCGACGTCAGGGGGCAATGTTAGAAAAACTGTTTTTT. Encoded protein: CASSPRRQGAMLEKLFF.

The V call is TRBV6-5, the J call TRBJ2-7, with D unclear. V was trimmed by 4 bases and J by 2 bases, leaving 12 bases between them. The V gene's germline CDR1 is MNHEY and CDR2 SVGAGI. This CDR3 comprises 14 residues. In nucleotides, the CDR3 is TGTGCCAGCAGTTCGTTCTTTGGGCCCTACGAGCAGTACTTC. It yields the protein CASSSFFGPYEQYF.

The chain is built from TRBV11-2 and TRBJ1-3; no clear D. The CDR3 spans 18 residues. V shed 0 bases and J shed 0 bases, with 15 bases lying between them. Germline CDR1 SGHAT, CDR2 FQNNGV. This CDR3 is CASSLDLVSPSSGNTIYF. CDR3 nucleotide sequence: TGTGCCAGCAGCTTAGATCTAGTCTCCCCTAGCTCTGGAAACACCATATATTTT.

DNA of the CDR3: TGCAGTGCCCCGGGATTTGGTATTTTCTATTTT. This translates into CSAPGFGIFYF. The chain employs TRBV20-1 and TRBJ2-3, with D maybe TRBD2 (5 bases). The CDR3 is 11 residues long. With 6 bases removed from V and 15 bases from J, the gap between germline ends came to 19 bases. The germline CDR1 and CDR2 sequences are DFQATT and SNEGSKA (reference sequence).

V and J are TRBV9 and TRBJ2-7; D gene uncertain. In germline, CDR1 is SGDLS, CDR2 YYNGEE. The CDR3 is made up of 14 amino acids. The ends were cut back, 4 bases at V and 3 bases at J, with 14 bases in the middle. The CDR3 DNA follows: TGTGCCAGCAGCCCCCACAACGCAGTCTACGAGCAGTACTTC. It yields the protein CASSPHNAVYEQYF.

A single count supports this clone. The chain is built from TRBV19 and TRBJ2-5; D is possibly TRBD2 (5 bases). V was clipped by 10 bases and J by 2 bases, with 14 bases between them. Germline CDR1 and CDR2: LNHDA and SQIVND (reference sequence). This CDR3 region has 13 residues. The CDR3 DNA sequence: TGTGCCACGGGGTCCGGGAATCAAGAGACCCAGTACTTC. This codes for CATGSGNQETQYF. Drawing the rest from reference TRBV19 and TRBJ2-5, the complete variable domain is DGGITQSPKYLFRKEGQNVTLSCEQNLNHDAMYWYRQDPGQGLRLIYYSQIVNDFQKGDIAEGYSVSREKKESFPLTVTSAQKNPTAFYLCATGSGNQETQYFGPGTRLLVL.

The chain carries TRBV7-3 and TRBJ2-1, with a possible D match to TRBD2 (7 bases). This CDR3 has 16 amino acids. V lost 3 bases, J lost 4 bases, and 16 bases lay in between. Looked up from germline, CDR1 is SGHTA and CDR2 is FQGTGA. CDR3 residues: CASSFEGGDVYNEQFF. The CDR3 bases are TGTGCCAGCAGCTTTGAGGGGGGGGACGTTTACAATGAGCAGTTCTTC.

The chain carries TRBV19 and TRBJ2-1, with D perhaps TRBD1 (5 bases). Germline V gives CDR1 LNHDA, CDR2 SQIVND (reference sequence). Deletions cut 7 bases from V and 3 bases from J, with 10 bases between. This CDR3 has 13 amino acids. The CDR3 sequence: CASTQTVYNEQFF. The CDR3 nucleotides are TGTGCCAGTACCCAGACAGTCTACAATGAGCAGTTCTTC.

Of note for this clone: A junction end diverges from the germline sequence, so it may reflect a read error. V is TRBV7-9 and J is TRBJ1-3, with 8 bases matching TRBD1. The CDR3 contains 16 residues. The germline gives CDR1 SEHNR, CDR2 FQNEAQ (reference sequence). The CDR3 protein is CSSSLDGRDRTNTIYF. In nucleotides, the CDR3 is TGTTCCAGCAGCTTAGATGGCCGGGACAGGACAAACACCATATATTTT. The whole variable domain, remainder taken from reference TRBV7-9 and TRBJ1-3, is DTGVSQNPRHKITKRGQNVTFRCDPISEHNRLYWYRQTLGQGPEFLTYFQNEAQLEKSRLLSDRFSAERPKGSFSTLEIQRTEQGDSAMYLCSSSLDGRDRTNTIYFGEGSWLTVV.

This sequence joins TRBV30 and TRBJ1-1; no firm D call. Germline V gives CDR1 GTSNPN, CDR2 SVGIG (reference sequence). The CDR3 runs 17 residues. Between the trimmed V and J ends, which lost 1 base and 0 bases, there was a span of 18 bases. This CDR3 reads CAWSGSSLSTLNTEAFF. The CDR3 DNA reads TGTGCCTGGAGTGGGAGCAGCCTCTCTACCTTGAACACTGAAGCTTTCTTT.

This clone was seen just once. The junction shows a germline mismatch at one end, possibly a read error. The CDR3 protein is CSSSPTSGRETQYF. The CDR3 DNA reads as TGTTCCAGCAGCCCTACCTCGGGTCGGGAGACCCAGTACTTC. The chain combines TRBV7-9 with TRBJ2-5; D gene unclear. This CDR3 is built from 14 residues. Germline values: CDR1 SEHNR, CDR2 FQNEAQ (reference sequence).

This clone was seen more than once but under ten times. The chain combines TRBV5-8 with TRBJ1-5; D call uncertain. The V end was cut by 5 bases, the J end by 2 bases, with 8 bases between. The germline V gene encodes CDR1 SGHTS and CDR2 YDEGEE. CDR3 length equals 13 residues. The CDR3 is CASRSVGNQPQHF. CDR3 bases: TGTGCCAGCAGATCAGTCGGCAATCAGCCCCAGCATTTT.

The CDR3 loop reads CASSDRGGVDSPLHF. As DNA, the CDR3 is TGTGCCAGCAGTGATAGGGGGGGGGTCGATTCACCCCTCCACTTT. The J gene is TRBJ1-6, the V gene TRBV6-1; a possible D gene is TRBD1 (6 bases). This CDR3 is 15 amino acids long. The V gene lost 3 bases and the J gene lost 8 bases, with 14 bases spanning the gap. Germline V lookup: CDR1 MNHNS, CDR2 SASEGT.

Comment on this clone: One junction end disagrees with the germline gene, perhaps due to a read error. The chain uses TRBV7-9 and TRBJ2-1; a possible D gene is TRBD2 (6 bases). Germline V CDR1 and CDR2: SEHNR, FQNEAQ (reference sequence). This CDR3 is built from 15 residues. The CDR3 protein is CSSTDWGTGDNEQFF. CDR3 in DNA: TGTTCCAGCACAGACTGGGGGACTGGAGACAATGAGCAGTTCTTC. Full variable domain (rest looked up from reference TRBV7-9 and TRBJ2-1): DTGVSQNPRHKITKRGQNVTFRCDPISEHNRLYWYRQTLGQGPEFLTYFQNEAQLEKSRLLSDRFSAERPKGSFSTLEIQRTEQGDSAMYLCSSTDWGTGDNEQFFGPGTRLTVL.

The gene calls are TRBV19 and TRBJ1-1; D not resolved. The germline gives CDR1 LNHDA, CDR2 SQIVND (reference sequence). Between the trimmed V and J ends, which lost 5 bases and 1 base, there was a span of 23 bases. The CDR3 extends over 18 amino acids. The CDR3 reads CASSAPRVHLARNTEAFF. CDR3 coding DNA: TGTGCCAGTAGTGCCCCCCGGGTCCACCTAGCTCGGAACACTGAAGCTTTCTTT.

The CDR3 bases are TGTGCCAGCAGGGGCCGGGACTACATCGGCTACGAGCAGTACTTC. Translated: CASRGRDYIGYEQYF. The V and J genes are TRBV5-8 and TRBJ2-7, with TRBD2 identical over 7 bases. This CDR3 comprises 15 residues. With V trimmed by 5 bases and J by 3 bases, 11 bases remained unmatched. CDR1 is SGHTS and CDR2 is YDEGEE in the germline V gene.